Listed below are T cell receptor beta chains from one sample, sequenced in a study of blood T cell repertoires in COVID-19. This table comes from immunoSEQ multiplex PCR, and its TCRdb copy is limited to in-frame clones, with some not included. The sample has approximately 190,000 clones, roughly four fifths seen once. The sequenced sample was peripheral blood. The receptors originated from a man aged 25 to 45 with active or convalescent COVID-19. Each CDR3 is given with its conserved first and last residue. The D gene is left open where the match is weak. Expanded clones get a size class; other rows say once, few or many, or leave the size out.

v_call: TRBV5-6
j_call: TRBJ2-5
d_call: -
clone_size: few
cdr3_aa: CASSLGAQGRQETQYF

v_call: TRBV27
j_call: TRBJ1-5
d_call: TRBD1
clone_size: -
cdr3_aa: CASSSAGGQPQHF

v_call: TRBV19
j_call: TRBJ1-2
d_call: TRBD1
clone_size: -
cdr3_aa: CASSTHRGGYTF

v_call: TRBV28
j_call: TRBJ2-3
d_call: TRBD2
clone_size: -
cdr3_aa: CASSLSLGGTDTQYF

v_call: TRBV5-1
j_call: TRBJ2-3
d_call: -
clone_size: -
cdr3_aa: CASSLDQDTQYF

v_call: TRBV7-2
j_call: TRBJ2-5
d_call: -
clone_size: -
cdr3_aa: CASSPNGHREETQYF

v_call: TRBV30
j_call: TRBJ1-2
d_call: TRBD1
clone_size: -
cdr3_aa: CAVTGGTGDYGYTF

v_call: TRBV18
j_call: TRBJ2-7
d_call: TRBD2
clone_size: -
cdr3_aa: CASSATSGMSYEQYF

v_call: TRBV5-4
j_call: TRBJ1-2
d_call: TRBD1
clone_size: few
cdr3_aa: CASSLGQGLGGYTF

v_call: TRBV19
j_call: TRBJ2-1
d_call: TRBD1
clone_size: -
cdr3_aa: CASSTRQGSSYNEQFF

v_call: TRBV11-3
j_call: TRBJ1-1
d_call: -
clone_size: -
cdr3_aa: CASSPGEHLNTEAFF

v_call: TRBV9
j_call: TRBJ1-1
d_call: -
clone_size: -
cdr3_aa: CASSVTGNSEAFF

v_call: TRBV19
j_call: TRBJ2-7
d_call: -
clone_size: -
cdr3_aa: CASSTFQDNEQYF

v_call: TRBV19
j_call: TRBJ2-3
d_call: -
clone_size: -
cdr3_aa: CASTPGQSTDTQYF

v_call: TRBV5-1
j_call: TRBJ1-5
d_call: TRBD1
clone_size: -
cdr3_aa: CASSLAGQGAGEPQHF

v_call: TRBV28
j_call: TRBJ2-2
d_call: -
clone_size: -
cdr3_aa: CASSLLQGNTGELFF

v_call: TRBV28
j_call: TRBJ1-2
d_call: -
clone_size: -
cdr3_aa: CASRNRQDYGYTF

v_call: TRBV2
j_call: TRBJ1-6
d_call: TRBD1
clone_size: once
cdr3_aa: CASSGQGQYNSPLHF

v_call: TRBV12-3/TRBV12-4
j_call: TRBJ2-7
d_call: -
clone_size: -
cdr3_aa: CASSLSARYEQYF

v_call: TRBV5-1
j_call: TRBJ2-5
d_call: TRBD2
clone_size: -
cdr3_aa: CASSPGLAGRETQYF

v_call: TRBV10-3
j_call: TRBJ1-2
d_call: -
clone_size: -
cdr3_aa: CAIMAGFDLRGYTF

v_call: TRBV11-3
j_call: TRBJ2-7
d_call: -
clone_size: -
cdr3_aa: CASSPGQGELAGRGQYF

v_call: TRBV6-5
j_call: TRBJ1-2
d_call: -
clone_size: -
cdr3_aa: CASIPPSNYGYTF

v_call: TRBV19
j_call: TRBJ1-1
d_call: -
clone_size: -
cdr3_aa: CASGAGRNTEAFF

v_call: TRBV29-1
j_call: TRBJ2-3
d_call: TRBD1
clone_size: -
cdr3_aa: CSTGDRGTDTQYF

v_call: TRBV3-1/TRBV3-2
j_call: TRBJ1-1
d_call: -
clone_size: once
cdr3_aa: CASSWQGGVKKAFF

v_call: TRBV27
j_call: TRBJ1-4
d_call: -
clone_size: -
cdr3_aa: CASPFGGSNEKLFF

v_call: TRBV10-3
j_call: TRBJ2-7
d_call: -
clone_size: -
cdr3_aa: CAISELAGAQEQYF

v_call: TRBV19
j_call: TRBJ2-1
d_call: -
clone_size: -
cdr3_aa: CASNTFRGNEQFF

v_call: TRBV7-8
j_call: TRBJ2-6
d_call: -
clone_size: -
cdr3_aa: CASSLGYWGDAGANVLTF

v_call: TRBV29-1
j_call: TRBJ2-3
d_call: -
clone_size: -
cdr3_aa: CSVPGSYTDTQYF

v_call: TRBV7-9
j_call: TRBJ2-5
d_call: TRBD2
clone_size: once
cdr3_aa: CASSLVTLAAKETQYF

v_call: TRBV9
j_call: TRBJ1-3
d_call: -
clone_size: -
cdr3_aa: CASSERTGSGNTIYF

v_call: TRBV11-2
j_call: TRBJ2-3
d_call: TRBD2
clone_size: once
cdr3_aa: CASSARTSRSTDTQYF

v_call: TRBV28
j_call: TRBJ1-2
d_call: TRBD1
clone_size: -
cdr3_aa: CASSTDRGGGYTF

v_call: TRBV5-8
j_call: TRBJ2-1
d_call: TRBD2
clone_size: -
cdr3_aa: CASSPGLAGGPFYEQFF

v_call: TRBV7-9
j_call: TRBJ2-5
d_call: -
clone_size: -
cdr3_aa: CASSLVGTVQETQYF

v_call: TRBV5-4
j_call: TRBJ2-2
d_call: TRBD2
clone_size: -
cdr3_aa: CASSLGLAGVSGTGELFF

v_call: TRBV29-1
j_call: TRBJ2-1
d_call: TRBD2
clone_size: -
cdr3_aa: CSVGYQLAGEQFF

v_call: TRBV7-9
j_call: TRBJ1-1
d_call: -
clone_size: -
cdr3_aa: CASVTGRNTEAFF

v_call: TRBV4-1
j_call: TRBJ1-1
d_call: -
clone_size: -
cdr3_aa: CASSQEGPPNTEAFF

v_call: TRBV4-3
j_call: TRBJ2-1
d_call: -
clone_size: -
cdr3_aa: CASSQDAVANEQFF